These T cell receptor beta chains were read from a single sample in a study of blood T cell repertoires in COVID-19. Profiled with immunoSEQ multiplex PCR; TCRdb holds only in-frame clones, not every one. The table lists approximately 350,000 clones, around 91% of them singletons, with under 3.5% in the top ten. Sequencing was carried out using peripheral blood. Receptor source: a woman under 30 who had recovered from COVID-19. Each CDR3 is given with its conserved first and last residue. The D gene is left open where the match is weak. Clone size is not always given. Where it is, it says once, few, many or a class for expanded clones.

NA | 16 | few | TRBJ2-4 | TRBV4-1 | CASSQFQRPPKNIQYF | TGCGCCAGCAGCCAATTCCAGCGCCCCCCCAAAAACATTCAGTACTTC
NA | 14 | NA | TRBJ2-1 | TRBV21-1 | CASDGGLRWNEQFF | TGTGCCAGTGATGGGGGCCTGAGGTGGAATGAGCAGTTCTTC
TRBD1 | 15 | NA | TRBJ1-2 | TRBV4-3 | CASSLTGTSNYGYTF | TGCGCCAGCAGCTTGACAGGGACATCTAACTATGGCTACACCTTC
NA | 15 | NA | TRBJ1-1 | TRBV7-9 | CASSWLTGGTSEAFF | TGTGCCAGCAGCTGGTTGACAGGAGGAACGTCTGAAGCTTTCTTT
NA | 13 | NA | TRBJ1-1 | TRBV19 | CASIGLLNTEAFF | TGTGCCAGTATTGGACTGCTGAACACTGAAGCTTTCTTT
NA | 13 | NA | TRBJ1-1 | TRBV2 | CASRLTGYTEAFF | TGTGCCAGCAGATTGACAGGCTACACTGAAGCTTTCTTT
TRBD1 | 16 | NA | TRBJ1-2 | TRBV6-5 | CASSYRTGADNYGYTF | TGTGCCAGCAGTTACCGGACAGGGGCTGATAACTATGGCTACACCTTC
NA | 16 | once | TRBJ1-5 | TRBV6-2/TRBV6-3 | CASSYSFIRSNQPQHF | TGTGCCAGCAGTTACTCGTTTATCAGGAGCAATCAGCCCCAGCATTTT
TRBD2 | 15 | NA | TRBJ2-1 | TRBV5-1 | CASSLALAGYNEQFF | TGCGCCAGCAGCTTGGCACTAGCGGGTTACAATGAGCAGTTCTTC
NA | 15 | NA | TRBJ1-6 | TRBV6-5 | CASRPGTPYNSPLHF | TGTGCCAGCAGACCTGGGACACCCTATAATTCACCCCTCCACTTT
TRBD2 | 15 | NA | TRBJ2-5 | TRBV5-6 | CASSLVSGSGETQYF | TGTGCCAGCAGCTTGGTTAGCGGGAGCGGAGAGACCCAGTACTTC
NA | 15 | once | TRBJ1-2 | TRBV5-6 | CASSRPGGRSHGYTF | TGTGCCAGCAGCCGGCCGGGGGGGAGGTCTCATGGCTACACCTTC
TRBD2 | 17 | NA | TRBJ2-6 | TRBV4-3 | CASSQGWGGSGANVLTF | TGCGCCAGCAGCCAAGGATGGGGAGGGTCTGGGGCCAACGTCCTGACTTTC
TRBD2 | 15 | once | TRBJ2-1 | TRBV6-5 | CASTVAGGSYNEQFF | TGTGCCAGCACCGTAGCGGGAGGGTCCTACAATGAGCAGTTCTTC
NA | 13 | NA | TRBJ1-1 | TRBV19 | CASSIQRFTEAFF | TGTGCCAGTAGTATACAGCGGTTCACTGAAGCTTTCTTT
NA | 14 | NA | TRBJ1-1 | TRBV6-2/TRBV6-3 | CASSPIQRGTEAFF | TGTGCCAGCAGCCCTATCCAGCGGGGCACTGAAGCTTTCTTT
NA | 15 | NA | TRBJ2-1 | TRBV10-1 | CASSETTSSYNEQFF | TGCGCCAGCAGTGAGACCACCAGCTCCTACAATGAGCAGTTCTTC
TRBD1 | 12 | NA | TRBJ1-2 | TRBV30 | CAGQGAIYGYTF | TGTGCCGGACAGGGGGCCATCTATGGCTACACCTTC
TRBD1 | 13 | NA | TRBJ1-2 | TRBV25-1 | CATRDRDNYGYTF | TGTGCCACACGGGACAGAGATAACTATGGCTACACCTTC
NA | 14 | NA | TRBJ1-1 | TRBV13 | CASSFITGNTEAFF | TGTGCCAGCAGCTTCATTACAGGAAACACTGAAGCTTTCTTT
TRBD1 | 13 | once | TRBJ2-1 | TRBV2 | CASRQGAYNEQFF | TGTGCCAGCAGACAGGGGGCTTACAATGAGCAGTTCTTC
NA | 16 | NA | TRBJ1-3 | TRBV6-5 | CASSYSKQHSGNTIYF | TGTGCCAGCAGTTACTCGAAACAACACTCTGGAAACACCATATATTTT
NA | 13 | NA | TRBJ1-1 | TRBV3-1/TRBV3-2 | CASSSWGGTEAFF | TGTGCCAGCAGTTCTTGGGGGGGCACTGAAGCTTTCTTT
NA | 14 | once | TRBJ2-2 | TRBV9 | CASSPPGPTGELFF | TGTGCCAGCAGCCCCCCTGGGCCCACCGGGGAGCTGTTTTTT
TRBD2 | 15 | NA | TRBJ2-2 | TRBV3-1/TRBV3-2 | CASSPPAGSAGELFF | TGTGCCAGCAGCCCGCCAGCGGGATCAGCCGGGGAGCTGTTTTTT
NA | 18 | once | TRBJ1-2 | TRBV7-8 | CASSLGGGWVQGSYGYTF | TGTGCCAGCAGCTTAGGAGGGGGTTGGGTTCAGGGATCATATGGCTACACCTTC
TRBD1 | 13 | NA | TRBJ1-2 | TRBV5-1 | CASSLQGARGYTF | TGCGCCAGCAGCTTACAGGGGGCGCGGGGCTACACCTTC
NA | 13 | NA | TRBJ1-4 | TRBV5-1 | CASSWGGREKLFF | TGCGCCAGCAGCTGGGGGGGACGCGAAAAACTGTTTTTT
NA | 12 | NA | TRBJ2-2 | TRBV10-1 | CASRGWTGELFF | TGCGCCAGCAGGGGCTGGACCGGGGAGCTGTTTTTT
TRBD1 | 15 | NA | TRBJ1-6 | TRBV6-5 | CASSWDSSYNSPLHF | TGTGCCAGCAGTTGGGACAGCTCCTATAATTCACCCCTCCACTTT
NA | 16 | NA | TRBJ2-1 | TRBV18 | CASSPNRVSSYNEQFF | TGTGCCAGCTCACCGAATCGGGTGAGCTCCTACAATGAGCAGTTCTTC
TRBD2 | 13 | few | TRBJ2-2 | TRBV9 | CASSPSGTGELFF | TGTGCCAGCAGTCCTAGCGGCACCGGGGAGCTGTTTTTT
NA | 15 | NA | TRBJ1-5 | TRBV10-3 | CAISERTSVDQAQHF | TGTGCCATCAGTGAGCGGACATCGGTGGATCAAGCCCAGCATTTT
NA | 14 | NA | TRBJ2-2 | TRBV19 | CASSSQGVPGELFF | TGTGCCAGTAGTTCACAGGGTGTGCCCGGGGAGCTGTTTTTT
NA | 13 | NA | TRBJ1-1 | TRBV10-3 | CAIRETANTEAFF | TGTGCCATCAGGGAGACAGCGAACACTGAAGCTTTCTTT
NA | 15 | NA | TRBJ2-4 | TRBV2 | CASSELPGRKNIQYF | TGTGCCAGCAGTGAGCTTCCAGGGCGAAAAAACATTCAGTACTTC
TRBD2 | 19 | NA | TRBJ2-3 | TRBV9 | CASSAAPTKAGDSTDTQYF | TGTGCCAGCAGCGCAGCACCAACGAAAGCGGGAGATAGCACAGATACGCAGTATTTT
NA | 13 | NA | TRBJ2-3 | TRBV5-6 | CANSLMGGDTQYF | TGTGCCAACAGCTTGATGGGGGGAGATACGCAGTATTTT
TRBD2 | 12 | NA | TRBJ2-1 | TRBV30 | CAWSIGAGVKFF | TGTGCCTGGAGTATCGGAGCGGGAGTGAAGTTCTTC
NA | 17 | NA | TRBJ1-5 | TRBV7-2 | CASSSTVVADSNQPQHF | TGTGCCAGCAGCTCAACAGTCGTTGCAGATAGCAATCAGCCCCAGCATTTT
TRBD2 | 18 | NA | TRBJ2-1 | TRBV6-2/TRBV6-3 | CASSYTRLTSGGYNEQFF | TGTGCCAGCAGTTATACCCGCCTGACTAGCGGGGGGTACAATGAGCAGTTCTTC
NA | 16 | few | TRBJ2-5 | TRBV3-1/TRBV3-2 | CASSQDNVQGIETQYF | TGTGCCAGCAGCCAAGATAACGTACAGGGAATAGAGACCCAGTACTTC
TRBD1 | 13 | NA | TRBJ1-2 | TRBV5-6 | CASSLGPGGGYTF | TGTGCCAGCAGCTTGGGTCCAGGGGGAGGCTACACCTTC
NA | 15 | NA | TRBJ1-5 | TRBV9 | CASSETGMGNQPQHF | TGTGCCAGCAGCGAAACAGGGATGGGCAATCAGCCCCAGCATTTT
NA | 18 | NA | TRBJ2-6 | TRBV5-1 | CASSFGDGTARYGNVLTF | TGCGCCAGCAGCTTTGGCGACGGAACGGCGAGGTATGGCAACGTCCTGACTTTC